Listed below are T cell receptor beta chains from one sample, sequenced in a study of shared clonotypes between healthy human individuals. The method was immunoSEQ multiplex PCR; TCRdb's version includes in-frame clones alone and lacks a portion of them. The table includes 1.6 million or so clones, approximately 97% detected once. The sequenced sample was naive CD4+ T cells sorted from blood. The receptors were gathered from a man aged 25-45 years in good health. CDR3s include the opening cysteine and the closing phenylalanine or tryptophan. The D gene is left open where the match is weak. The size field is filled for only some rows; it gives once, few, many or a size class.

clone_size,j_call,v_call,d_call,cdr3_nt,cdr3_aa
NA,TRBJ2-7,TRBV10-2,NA,TGCGCCAGCAGTGAGTCGTTGGGCGTACGCTCCTACGAGCAGTACTTC,CASSESLGVRSYEQYF
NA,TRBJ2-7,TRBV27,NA,TGTGCCAGCAGGGTAGGGGGGTACCCCCCCTACGAGCAGTACTTC,CASRVGGYPPYEQYF
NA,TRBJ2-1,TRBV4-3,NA,TGCGCCAGCAGCTTTGACCGGGCGACCTACAATGAGCAGTTCTTC,CASSFDRATYNEQFF
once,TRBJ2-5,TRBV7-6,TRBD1,TGTGCCAGCAGCTTATTAGGGGACAGGGCGGGGACCCAGTACTTC,CASSLLGDRAGTQYF
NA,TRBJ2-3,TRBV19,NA,TGTGCCAGTAGTATAGGAGGGGACCGCACAGATACGCAGTATTTT,CASSIGGDRTDTQYF
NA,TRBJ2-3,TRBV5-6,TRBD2,TGTGCCAGCAGCTTGGCACTAGCGGGAGGCACAGATACGCAGTATTTT,CASSLALAGGTDTQYF
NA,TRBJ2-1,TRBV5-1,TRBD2,TGCGCCAGCAGCTTGGGCGGGACTAGCGGCCGACAGTTCTTC,CASSLGGTSGRQFF
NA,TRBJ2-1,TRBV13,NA,TGTGCCAGCAGCTTAGAGGGCTCCTACAATGAGCAGTTCTTC,CASSLEGSYNEQFF
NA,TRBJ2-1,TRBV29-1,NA,TGCAGCGTCGGCTCCGACTCCTACAATGAGCAGTTCTTC,CSVGSDSYNEQFF
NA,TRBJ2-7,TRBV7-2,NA,TGTGCCAGCAGCTTACAGGGACCCCTGGGGGAGCAGTACTTC,CASSLQGPLGEQYF
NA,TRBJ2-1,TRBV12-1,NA,TGTGCCAGCAGCCCTCCATGGCAGGCCGATAATGAGCAGTTCTTC,CASSPPWQADNEQFF
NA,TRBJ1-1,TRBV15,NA,TGTGCCACCAGCAGAGATCTTGGGGGTGGAGCTTTCTTT,CATSRDLGGGAFF
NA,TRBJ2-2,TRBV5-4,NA,TGTGCCAGCAGCTCGGGGTATGACACCGGGGAGCTGTTTTTT,CASSSGYDTGELFF
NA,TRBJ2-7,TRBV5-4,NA,TGTGCCAGCAGCTTGGGAGGCGGAACCTACGAGCAGTACTTC,CASSLGGGTYEQYF
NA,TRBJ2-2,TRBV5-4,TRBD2,TGTGCCAGCAGCTTGGAACTAGCGGGAGTTCAAACCGGGGAGCTGTTTTTT,CASSLELAGVQTGELFF
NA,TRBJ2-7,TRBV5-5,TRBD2,TGTGCCAGCAGCCCCCCCCCGCGGGAGGGGGCCTACGAGCAGTACTTC,CASSPPPREGAYEQYF
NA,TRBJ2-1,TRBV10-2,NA,TGCGCCAGCAGTGAGCCCCACTGGAGCTCCTACAATGAGCAGTTCTTC,CASSEPHWSSYNEQFF
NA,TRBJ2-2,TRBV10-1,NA,TGCGCCAGAGACGAGGGGCAGGACACCGGGGAGCTGTTTTTT,CARDEGQDTGELFF
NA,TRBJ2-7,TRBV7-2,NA,TGTGCCAGCAGCTTTGATCGGGGCTACGAGCAGTACTTC,CASSFDRGYEQYF
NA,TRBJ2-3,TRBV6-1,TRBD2,TGTGCCAGCAGTGTCAAACTAGCGCCCACAGATACGCAGTATTTT,CASSVKLAPTDTQYF